Shown below are 19 T cell receptor beta chains from a single sample sequenced in a study of regulatory T cells in long-lasting Graves disease. Arm-PCR with iRepertoire HTBI primers amplified the CDR3 regions for these TCR beta libraries. TCRdb reanalysed the multiplex PCR reads using MiXCR and keeps one entry per CDR3 protein. The data contain approximately 500,000 distinct CDR3 sequences, approximately 21% of them singletons. Time point in this sample: persistent/refractory GD, antithyroid drugs over 5 years with positive TRAb. Researchers made the TCR library from RNA that was extracted from PBMCs. The sample in question was peripheral blood mononuclear cells (PBMCs), obtained when the disease was refractory, from a patient treated with antithyroid drugs. The receptors were sampled from a female donor with Graves disease.

The V call is TRBV20-1, the J call TRBJ2-7; D possibly corresponds to TRBD1 (5 bases). Germline lookup yields CDR1 DFQATT and CDR2 SNEGSKA (reference sequence). This CDR3 has 15 residues. V dropped 1 base and J dropped 3 bases, with 16 bases sitting between them. The CDR3 nucleotides are TGCAGTGCTAGAGCGGGCACAGGAGTGAACTACGAGCAGTACTTC. Protein: CSARAGTGVNYEQYF.

This clonotype was picked up a small number of times. A much larger clone sits a single nucleotide away, making a read error possible. This chain connects TRBV9 to TRBJ2-7; D not resolved. The CDR3 sequence is 12 residues long. Germline V CDR1 and CDR2: SGDLS, YYNGEE. Trimming left V 3 bases short and J 2 bases short, with 6 bases between. DNA of the CDR3: TGTGCCAGCAGCGGAGAGACCTACGAGCAGTACTTC. Encoded protein: CASSGETYEQYF.

Note on this clonotype: A much larger clone lies a single base off, so this may be a read error. It is likely a read error, because the conserved phenylalanine at the end of the CDR3 is missing. The CDR3 is CASSYSKWGHGYTL. DNA of the CDR3: TGTGCCAGCAGTTACTCGAAATGGGGCCACGGCTACACCCTC. J is TRBJ1-2 and V is TRBV6-5; maybe TRBD1 (5 bases). CDR1 and CDR2 (germline): MNHEY, SVGAGI. The V gene lost 0 bases and the J gene lost 8 bases, with 13 bases spanning the gap. The length of the CDR3 is 14 residues.

With respect to this clonotype: A much bigger clone sits one base away, suggesting this may be a read error. The chain employs TRBV7-9 and TRBJ1-2; D is undetermined. The length of the CDR3 is 14 residues. Germline CDR1 is SEHNR and CDR2 is FQNEAQ (reference sequence). CDR3 sequence reads: CVSSLVRASEGYTF. The CDR3 nucleotides read TGTGTCAGCAGCTTAGTGCGGGCGTCGGAAGGCTACACCTTC.

This clonotype appeared many times. This chain joins TRBV20-1 and TRBJ2-7; D is possibly TRBD2 (5 bases). This CDR3 comprises 12 residues. The germline V gene has CDR1 DFQATT and CDR2 SNEGSKA (reference sequence). Trimming left V 6 bases short and J 7 bases short, with 16 bases between. The CDR3 spells CSAPKEDREQYF. The CDR3, as DNA: TGCAGTGCCCCCAAGGAGGATCGGGAGCAGTACTTC.

The J gene is TRBJ1-1, the V gene TRBV20-1; D is perhaps TRBD1 (5 bases). V lost 6 bases and J lost 1, with 18 bases in between. From germline, CDR1 is DFQATT and CDR2 SNEGSKA (reference sequence). The CDR3 is made up of 15 amino acids. CDR3 in amino acids: CSANSPARANTEAFF. In nucleotides, the CDR3 is TGCAGTGCCAATTCCCCCGCCAGGGCGAACACTGAAGCTTTCTTT.

The chain uses TRBV7-9 and TRBJ2-7, with 13 bases fitting TRBD2. The CDR3 contains 16 residues. Germline values: CDR1 SEHNR, CDR2 FQNEAQ (reference sequence). Trimming took 1 base from V and 5 from J; bases not matched to a gene: 5. CDR3 nucleotide sequence: TGTGCCAGCAGCTTAGGAGGGACTAGCGGGATCGACGAGCAGTACTTC. Translation gives CASSLGGTSGIDEQYF.

This clonotype was observed many times. The rearrangement uses TRBV2 and TRBJ2-5, with 8 bases aligning to TRBD1. The CDR3 covers 13 residues. The germline CDR1 and CDR2 sequences are SNHLY and FYNNEI. V gave up 5 bases and J gave up 4 bases; unmatched junction bases: 3. The CDR3 nucleotides read TGTGCCAGCAGTAGGACAGGGACAGAGACCCAGTACTTC. Encoded protein: CASSRTGTETQYF.

The V call is TRBV18, the J call TRBJ2-7; 8 bases align to TRBD1. With V trimmed by 2 bases and J by 6 bases, 6 bases remained unmatched. Germline V gene data show CDR1 as KGHSH and CDR2 as LQKENI. This CDR3 region has 14 residues. The CDR3 spells CASSPERQGPEQYF. In DNA form, the CDR3 reads TGTGCCAGCTCACCAGAGAGACAGGGGCCCGAGCAGTACTTC.

For this clonotype: At one boundary the junction diverges from the germline segment, which might be a read error. The V and J genes are TRBV7-2 and TRBJ2-2; maybe TRBD1 (6 bases). The germline V gene encodes CDR1 SGHTA and CDR2 FQGNSA. This CDR3 is built from 14 residues. The CDR3 region is CVSSINRVIGELFF. The CDR3 region has the DNA TGTGTCAGCAGCATAAACAGGGTAATCGGGGAGCTGTTTTTT.

This clonotype was seen many times. This sequence joins TRBV2 and TRBJ2-7; 8 bases line up with TRBD2. The ends lost 5 bases at V and 0 bases at J; junction bases unmatched: 6. The germline V gene encodes CDR1 SNHLY and CDR2 FYNNEI. The CDR3 runs 15 residues. CDR3 region: CASSRAGASSYEQYF. CDR3 nucleotides: TGTGCCAGCAGTAGAGCGGGGGCGAGCTCCTACGAGCAGTACTTC.

The CDR3 region is CASSGGPPVYGNTIYF. In DNA, the CDR3 is TGTGCCAGCAGCGGAGGGCCCCCAGTATATGGAAACACCATATATTTT. The V gene is TRBV9, the J gene TRBJ1-3, with unresolved D. V gave up 3 bases and J gave up 3 bases, with 16 bases separating them. This CDR3 has 16 amino acids. In germline, CDR1 is SGDLS, CDR2 YYNGEE.

This clonotype was counted between two and nine times. The chain links TRBV6-5 to TRBJ1-1; D not resolved. Trimming took 0 bases from V and 1 from J, leaving 9 bases between them. CDR3 length: 15 residues. CDR1 MNHEY and CDR2 SVGAGI come from the germline V gene. CDR3 amino acids: CASSYSGETNTEAFF. CDR3 nucleotides: TGTGCCAGCAGTTACTCTGGGGAGACGAACACTGAAGCTTTCTTT.

The CDR3 reads CASSLLGWEGYNEQFF. CDR3 DNA sequence: TGTGCCAGCAGTCTCCTCGGCTGGGAGGGGTACAATGAGCAGTTCTTC. V gene TRBV12-3 or TRBV12-4 combines with J gene TRBJ2-1, with 7 nucleotides matching TRBD2. V gave up 5 bases and J gave up 4 bases; unmatched junction bases: 11. The CDR3 runs to 16 residues.

The chain carries TRBV12-3 or TRBV12-4 and TRBJ2-6; D gene unclear. The CDR3 loop spans 16 amino acids. Trimming pared 5 bases from V and 0 bases from J, leaving 11 bases between. CDR3 sequence (DNA): TGTGCCAGCAGTGACGAGAATACCTCTGGGGCCAACGTCCTGACTTTC. It specifies CASSDENTSGANVLTF.

This clonotype was found many times. The chain carries TRBV30 and TRBJ2-5, with D maybe TRBD1 (6 bases). CDR3 length equals 13 residues. V dropped 8 bases and J dropped 5 bases, with 18 bases sitting between them. Germline CDR1 GTSNPN, CDR2 SVGIG (reference sequence). CDR3 in DNA: TGTGCCGCCTCGGTTGGGGGCCCGGAGACCCAGTACTTC. Translated, it gives CAASVGGPETQYF.

The sample holds many counts of this clonotype. The rearrangement links TRBV20-1 to TRBJ2-5; 11 bases are shared with TRBD2. This CDR3 is built from 19 residues. The trim removed 6 bases at V and 5 bases at J, leaving 23 bases unmatched. CDR1 is DFQATT and CDR2 is SNEGSKA in the germline V gene (reference sequence). This CDR3 reads CSAEGYEETSGKHRETQYF. The CDR3 region has the DNA TGCAGTGCAGAGGGGTACGAGGAGACTAGCGGGAAACATCGGGAGACCCAGTACTTC.

This clonotype was seen at least ten times. The chain uses TRBV6-1 and TRBJ2-7, with D perhaps matching TRBD1 or TRBD2 (5 bases each). Germline CDR1 is MNHNS and CDR2 is SASEGT. The CDR3 is 13 residues long. V was shortened by 5 bases and J by 6 bases, with 14 bases between the two germline ends. The chain's CDR3 is CASSPFQGREQYF. The DNA for the CDR3 is TGTGCCAGCAGTCCATTCCAGGGACGCGAGCAGTACTTC.

This clonotype was counted only a few times. This may stem from a read error, because a much larger clone lies one nucleotide away. A read error is likely, as this CDR3 ends without the conserved phenylalanine or tryptophan. The J gene is TRBJ2-5, the V gene TRBV11-2; a possible D gene is TRBD2 (6 bases). V shed 1 base and J shed 7 bases, with 13 bases lying between them. The CDR3 has 14 residues. In germline, CDR1 is SGHAT, CDR2 FQNNGV. CDR3 sequence: CASSLVGGAGTQYL. The CDR3 DNA sequence: TGTGCCAGCAGCTTAGTGGGGGGTGCGGGGACCCAGTACCTC.